Below, one TCR beta chain is given with its context. The germline gives CDR1 SQVTM, CDR2 ANQGSEA. V was pared by 5 bases and J by 7 bases, with 8 bases between. The CDR3 totals 10 residues. When the RNA was reverse transcribed, random hexamers were used with an input of about 0.5 to 1 ug. An immunoSEQ multiplex PCR amplified TCR beta CDR3 over 54 Vbeta and 13 Jbeta. TCRdb reprocessed the immunoSEQ multiplex PCR reads with MiXCR, giving one entry per CDR3 protein. The data hold some 150,000 distinct CDR3 sequences, with roughly 96% observed a single time. This record belongs to a study of CD8 T cells in Susac syndrome. Patients with Susac syndrome showed fulfilment of recently defined diagnostic criteria for definite or probable disease.

V gene TRBV29-1 combines with J gene TRBJ2-5; D is undetermined. The sample consisted of CD4+ T cells from PBMCs. This clonotype was obtained from a human donor with Susac syndrome. This CDR3 is CSVKGGTQYF. In nucleotides, the CDR3 is TGCAGCGTTAAAGGTGGGACCCAGTACTTC.